The next 21 T cell receptor beta chains were all read from a single sample in a study of shared clonotypes between healthy human individuals. Using immunoSEQ multiplex PCR, the repertoire was profiled, and TCRdb retains in-frame clones only, with some absent. This table holds about 2.2 million clones, about 93% found once. Positive CCR7 selection of CD45RO-negative cells yielded the naive CD8 cells, and terminally differentiated effector memory CD45RA+ cells were excluded. Input material: naive CD8+ T cells from PBMCs. These receptors all stem from a young man in good health. Some clones in this sample may be carry-over from other donors' samples.

The chain links TRBV5-4 to TRBJ2-7, with D perhaps matching TRBD2 (6 bases). Trimming removed 4 bases at V and 6 bases at J, with 11 bases between. This CDR3 comprises 12 residues. Germline V lookup: CDR1 SGHNT, CDR2 YYREEE (reference sequence). CDR3 bases: TGTGCCAGCAGCCCGGGGGTCGGCGAGCAGTACTTC. Protein product: CASSPGVGEQYF. Full variable domain (missing parts from reference TRBV5-4 and TRBJ2-7): ETGVTQSPTHLIKTRGQQVTLRCSSQSGHNTVSWYQQALGQGPQFIFQYYREEENGRGNFPPRFSGLQFPNYSSELNVNALELDDSALYLCASSPGVGEQYFGPGTRLTVT.

The chain is built from TRBV9 and TRBJ1-6; unclear D gene. CDR1 and CDR2 (germline): SGDLS, YYNGEE. Trimming removed 0 bases from V and 7 bases from J, with 11 bases in between. The CDR3 consists of 15 residues. CDR3 DNA sequence: TGTGCCAGCAGCGTAGGTGGGCCACGCAATTCACCCCTCCACTTT. Translation gives CASSVGGPRNSPLHF. Drawing the rest from reference TRBV9 and TRBJ1-6, the complete variable domain is DSGVTQTPKHLITATGQRVTLRCSPRSGDLSVYWYQQSLDQGLQFLIQYYNGEERAKGNILERFSAQQFPDLHSELNLSSLELGDSALYFCASSVGGPRNSPLHFGNGTRLTVT.

The CDR3 reads CAPKLRPGRASSYEQYF. The CDR3 bases are TGTGCCCCAAAGCTGAGGCCGGGACGGGCAAGCTCCTACGAGCAGTACTTC. The chain recombines TRBV30 with TRBJ2-7; D may correspond to TRBD1 or TRBD2 (5 bases each). Germline V gives CDR1 GTSNPN, CDR2 SVGIG (reference sequence). With 8 bases removed from V and 0 bases from J, the gap between germline ends came to 26 bases. The CDR3 totals 17 residues. Full variable domain (outside the CDR3, taken from reference TRBV30 and TRBJ2-7): SQTIHQWPATLVQPVGSPLSLECTVEGTSNPNLYWYRQAAGRGLQLLFYSVGIGQISSEVPQNLSASRPQDRQFILSSKKLLLSDSGFYLCAPKLRPGRASSYEQYFGPGTRLTVT.

The rearrangement links TRBV27 to TRBJ2-1, with 15 bases aligning to TRBD2. CDR1 is MNHEY and CDR2 is SMNVEV in the germline V gene (reference sequence). The CDR3 loop spans 15 amino acids. Trimming cost V 7 bases and J 7 bases; bases outside gene matches: 5. DNA of the CDR3: TGTGCCAGCACAGGCGGGACTAGCGGGAGGAATGAGCAGTTCTTC. Translation gives CASTGGTSGRNEQFF.

Worth noting for this clone: The same CDR3 also results from other DNA sequences found in this sample. The chain links TRBV7-3 to TRBJ2-1; no clear D. Per the germline V gene, CDR1 is SGHTA and CDR2 is FQGTGA. The germline V and J ends were trimmed by 0 bases and 9 bases, with 6 bases remaining between them. The length of the CDR3 is 12 residues. The CDR3 region is CASSLTGSEQFF. In nucleotides, the CDR3 is TGTGCCAGCAGCTTAACAGGAAGTGAGCAGTTCTTC.

The chain joins TRBV30 to TRBJ2-5; 7 positions match TRBD1. The V segment lost 1 base and the J segment 2 bases; nucleotides outside the gene matches: 4. Germline loops: CDR1 GTSNPN, CDR2 SVGIG (reference sequence). The length of the CDR3 is 14 residues. CDR3 loop: CAWSARGLQETQYF. CDR3 bases: TGTGCCTGGAGTGCAAGGGGGCTTCAAGAGACCCAGTACTTC.

The chain links TRBV5-1 to TRBJ2-7; TRBD1 matches at 7 bases. Germline V lookup: CDR1 SGHRS, CDR2 YFSETQ. J was trimmed by 0 bases and V by 4 bases; bases with no gene match: 4. The CDR3 is 14 amino acids. The CDR3: CASSPGQNSYEQYF. For the CDR3, the DNA is TGCGCCAGCAGCCCGGGACAGAACTCCTACGAGCAGTACTTC.

The CDR3 nucleotides are TGTGCCAGCAGCACGACAGGGGAAAGTTACGAGCAGTACTTC. It encodes CASSTTGESYEQYF. V is TRBV28 and J is TRBJ2-7; TRBD1 agrees at 8 bases. CDR3 length: 14 amino acids. J was trimmed by 4 bases and V by 6 bases; bases with no gene match: 8. Per the germline V gene, CDR1 is MDHEN and CDR2 is SYDVKM.

The V and J genes are TRBV7-9 and TRBJ2-2; D assignment may be TRBD1 or TRBD2 (5 bases each). The germline V gene has CDR1 SEHNR and CDR2 FQNEAQ (reference sequence). This CDR3 spans 15 amino acids. Trimming cost V 3 bases and J 5 bases, with 13 bases left between them. The CDR3 loop is CASSLAGTQTGELFF. CDR3 DNA sequence: TGTGCCAGCAGCTTGGCCGGGACGCAAACCGGGGAGCTGTTTTTT.

As to this clone: The sample carries other DNA sequences with the same CDR3. J is TRBJ1-1 and V is TRBV10-3; D possibly corresponds to TRBD1 (5 bases). CDR3 size: 14 residues. V was shortened by 2 bases and J by 2 bases, with 9 bases between the two germline ends. Germline CDR1 ENHRY, CDR2 SYGVKD. For the CDR3, the DNA is TGTGCCATCAGTGAGGGGCAGGGCAACACTGAAGCTTTCTTT. It yields the protein CAISEGQGNTEAFF.

On this clone itself: Within the sample, other DNA sequences also encode this same CDR3. The chain employs TRBV15 and TRBJ1-1, with D unresolved. Per the germline V gene, CDR1 is LNHNV and CDR2 is YYDKDF (reference sequence). This CDR3 spans 14 amino acids. Trimming pared 2 bases from V and 0 bases from J, leaving 7 bases between. The CDR3 reads CATSRTGLNTEAFF. The DNA for the CDR3 is TGTGCCACCAGCAGAACCGGATTGAACACTGAAGCTTTCTTT.

The chain employs TRBV7-9 and TRBJ1-2; D call uncertain. Germline V gene sequence: CDR1 SEHNR, CDR2 FQNEAQ (reference sequence). Trimming removed 10 bases at V and 6 bases at J, with 21 bases between. The CDR3 extends over 14 amino acids. The chain's CDR3 is CATKVGGADHGYTF. CDR3 nucleotide sequence: TGTGCCACCAAGGTGGGAGGTGCAGACCATGGCTACACCTTC. Combining the CDR3 with reference TRBV7-9 and TRBJ1-2 gives the whole variable domain DTGVSQNPRHKITKRGQNVTFRCDPISEHNRLYWYRQTLGQGPEFLTYFQNEAQLEKSRLLSDRFSAERPKGSFSTLEIQRTEQGDSAMYLCATKVGGADHGYTFGSGTRLTVV.

V usage is TRBV9 and J usage is TRBJ2-7, with a weak D call TRBD1 (6 bases). Germline V gene sequence: CDR1 SGDLS, CDR2 YYNGEE. Trimming pared 4 bases from V and 1 base from J, leaving 12 bases between. The CDR3 totals 14 residues. CDR3 bases: TGTGCCAGCAGCCCGTGGGACACTTCCTACGAGCAGTACTTC. Its translation is CASSPWDTSYEQYF. Full variable domain (rest looked up from reference TRBV9 and TRBJ2-7): DSGVTQTPKHLITATGQRVTLRCSPRSGDLSVYWYQQSLDQGLQFLIQYYNGEERAKGNILERFSAQQFPDLHSELNLSSLELGDSALYFCASSPWDTSYEQYFGPGTRLTVT.

A single count supports this clone. The chain uses TRBV27 and TRBJ2-7, with 10 bases identical to TRBD1. The CDR3 is made up of 15 amino acids. The V segment lost 2 bases and the J segment 5 bases; nucleotides outside the gene matches: 6. Germline V gene sequence: CDR1 MNHEY, CDR2 SMNVEV (reference sequence). The CDR3 DNA is TGTGCCAGCAGTTTAACTCGGGACAGGGGCAACGAGCAGTACTTC. This codes for CASSLTRDRGNEQYF.

The chain joins TRBV6-5 to TRBJ2-7; D not certain. This CDR3 is built from 13 residues. The ends were cut back, 6 bases at V and 3 bases at J, with 12 bases in the middle. Per germline, CDR1 MNHEY and CDR2 SVGAGI. DNA for the CDR3: TGTGCCAGCAGCGATGACACCTTCTACGAGCAGTACTTC. Translation: CASSDDTFYEQYF.

The chain employs TRBV28 and TRBJ1-4; perhaps TRBD1 as D (5 bases). This CDR3 is built from 17 residues. V was cut by 3 bases and J by 4 bases, with 18 bases left in between. The germline gives CDR1 MDHEN, CDR2 SYDVKM. The CDR3 bases are TGTGCCAGCAGTTTGAGGGCCCCGGGGCTTAATAATGAAAAACTGTTTTTT. Protein sequence: CASSLRAPGLNNEKLFF. Full variable domain (outside the CDR3, taken from reference TRBV28 and TRBJ1-4): DVKVTQSSRYLVKRTGEKVFLECVQDMDHENMFWYRQDPGLGLRLIYFSYDVKMKEKGDIPEGYSVSREKKERFSLILESASTNQTSMYLCASSLRAPGLNNEKLFFGSGTQLSVL.

The chain joins TRBV5-4 to TRBJ2-7, with D tentatively TRBD1 (6 bases). Germline loops: CDR1 SGHNT, CDR2 YYREEE (reference sequence). The V end lost 3 bases, the J end lost 0 bases, and 10 bases lay between the germline ends. The CDR3 has 14 residues. The CDR3 protein is CASSSRGRSYEQYF. CDR3 in DNA: TGTGCCAGCAGCTCCAGGGGACGCTCCTACGAGCAGTACTTC.

The chain joins TRBV5-4 to TRBJ2-2, with 8 bases lining up with TRBD1. CDR1 and CDR2 (germline): SGHNT, YYREEE (reference sequence). The CDR3 runs to 16 residues. V lost 4 bases and J lost 0; bases outside the gene matches: 5. The CDR3 DNA sequence: TGTGCCAGCAGCCTCGGGACAGGAGCGAACACCGGGGAGCTGTTTTTT. This codes for CASSLGTGANTGELFF.

The rearrangement uses TRBV28 and TRBJ1-1, with 7 bases matching TRBD1. This CDR3 is 13 amino acids long. V trimming: 6 bases; J trimming: 7 bases; junction bases outside the gene matches: 8. CDR1 and CDR2 from the germline V gene are MDHEN and SYDVKM. The CDR3 protein is CASRHTGEFEAFF. DNA of the CDR3: TGTGCCAGCAGACATACAGGGGAATTTGAAGCTTTCTTT.

The chain uses TRBV5-8 and TRBJ1-2; weak D call: TRBD1 (5 bases). The V end lost 2 bases, the J end lost 2 bases, and 7 bases lay between the germline ends. Germline CDR1 is SGHTS and CDR2 is YDEGEE. The CDR3 extends over 13 amino acids. The CDR3 coding sequence is TGTGCCAGCAGCTTTCAGGGAAACTATGGCTACACCTTC. Protein sequence: CASSFQGNYGYTF.

V and J are TRBV13 and TRBJ1-4, with D perhaps TRBD1 (5 bases). The V and J ends lost 5 bases and 10 bases respectively, with 14 bases between them. CDR1 is PRHDT, CDR2 FYEKMQ, per germline (reference sequence). This CDR3 region has 13 residues. The CDR3 reads CASSGADDGKLFF. The CDR3, as DNA: TGTGCCAGCAGCGGGGCCGACGACGGAAAACTGTTTTTT.